The next 29 T cell receptor beta chains were all read from a single sample in a study of shared clonotypes between healthy human individuals. Repertoires were generated with immunoSEQ multiplex PCR, while TCRdb's copy carries only in-frame clones and drops some. In the table there are a few hundred thousand clones, roughly 91% of which are singletons. Sequenced material: memory CD8+ T cells sorted from blood. Subset described: CD45RO+ cells pooled with CCR7-negative TemRA cells. These receptors were collected from a man in his late teens or twenties in good health.

The chain combines TRBV13 with TRBJ2-7; TRBD2 matches at 8 bases. Germline-derived CDR1 and CDR2 are PRHDT and FYEKMQ (reference sequence). CDR3 length: 14 amino acids. The J segment lost 6 bases and the V segment lost 1 base, leaving 5 bases of the junction unmatched. CDR3 nucleotides: TGTGCCAGCAGCTTAGTGACTAGCGAAGGCGAGCAGTACTTC. This translates into CASSLVTSEGEQYF.

The chain recombines TRBV19 with TRBJ1-3, with 8 bases identical to TRBD1. This CDR3 has 19 amino acids. CDR1 LNHDA and CDR2 SQIVND come from the germline V gene (reference sequence). Trimming cost V 6 bases and J 3 bases; bases outside gene matches: 19. The CDR3: CASSPNRDRGIILGNTIYF. The CDR3 bases are TGTGCCAGTAGCCCTAATAGAGACAGGGGAATAATTCTTGGAAACACCATATATTTT.

The table lists this clone with many counts. The chain joins TRBV4-1 to TRBJ2-2; 9 bases align to TRBD2. V dropped 0 bases and J dropped 6; count of bases not matched to a gene: 2. Germline V lookup: CDR1 MGHRA, CDR2 YSYEKL. This CDR3 is built from 15 residues. This CDR3 is CASSQEGLASGELFF. The CDR3 nucleotides are TGCGCCAGCAGCCAAGAAGGACTAGCGTCCGGGGAGCTGTTTTTT.

This clone was detected only a few times. The rearrangement uses TRBV19 and TRBJ2-2; 9 nucleotides align to TRBD2. J lost 6 bases, V lost 3 bases, and 5 bases had no gene match. Looked up from germline, CDR1 is LNHDA and CDR2 is SQIVND (reference sequence). This CDR3 is built from 15 residues. The CDR3 spells CASSIPSGRPGELFF. For the CDR3, the DNA is TGTGCCAGTAGTATCCCCAGCGGGAGGCCCGGGGAGCTGTTTTTT.

In regard to this clone: This CDR3 is also generated by other DNA sequences in the sample. The genes are TRBV9 and TRBJ2-7, with 11 bases fitting TRBD1. J was trimmed by 3 bases and V by 2 bases; bases with no gene match: 4. The CDR3 is 15 amino acids. The V gene's germline CDR1 is SGDLS and CDR2 YYNGEE. Written as DNA, the CDR3 is TGTGCCAGCAGCGTCGCTGGGACAGGGGGCTACGAGCAGTACTTC. Residues: CASSVAGTGGYEQYF. The full variable domain, in which reference TRBV9 and TRBJ2-7 provide the parts outside the CDR3, is DSGVTQTPKHLITATGQRVTLRCSPRSGDLSVYWYQQSLDQGLQFLIQYYNGEERAKGNILERFSAQQFPDLHSELNLSSLELGDSALYFCASSVAGTGGYEQYFGPGTRLTVT.

The V gene is TRBV4-3, the J gene TRBJ1-5, with unresolved D. V was shortened by 1 base and J by 3 bases, with 10 bases between the two germline ends. The germline CDR1 and CDR2 sequences are LGHNA and YSLEER. CDR3 length: 15 amino acids. The DNA for the CDR3 is TGCGCCAGCAGCCAAGTGGAGGGTTCCAATCAGCCCCAGCATTTT. This translates into CASSQVEGSNQPQHF.

This clone was observed at least ten times. The chain is built from TRBV4-2 and TRBJ2-7; TRBD2 matches 11 bases. This CDR3 is built from 15 residues. From germline, CDR1 is LGHNA and CDR2 YNFKEQ. Losses at the gene ends were 1 base for V and 2 bases for J; bases not matched to a gene: 1. CDR3 protein: CASSQGSGGAYEQYF. The CDR3 nucleotides are TGTGCCAGCAGCCAAGGTAGCGGGGGGGCCTACGAGCAGTACTTC.

The V and J genes are TRBV27 and TRBJ2-3; D is undetermined. Between the trimmed V and J ends, which lost 2 bases and 2 bases, there was a span of 8 bases. This CDR3 is 14 amino acids long. CDR1 is MNHEY, CDR2 SMNVEV, per germline (reference sequence). CDR3 loop: CASSLGGYTDTQYF. DNA for the CDR3: TGTGCCAGCAGTTTAGGCGGATACACAGATACGCAGTATTTT.

The CDR3 region is CASSFGLSTGELFF. DNA for the CDR3: TGTGCCAGCAGCTTTGGACTTAGCACCGGGGAGCTGTTTTTT. The chain uses TRBV7-9 and TRBJ2-2, with D tentatively TRBD2 (5 bases). V lost 3 bases, J lost 4 bases, and 9 bases lay in between. CDR1 SEHNR and CDR2 FQNEAQ come from the germline V gene (reference sequence). The CDR3 is 14 amino acids.

In nucleotides, the CDR3 is TGCGCCAGCAGCCAATCAATCTTGGACAGGGGAGGAACAGATACGCAGTATTTT. Amino acids: CASSQSILDRGGTDTQYF. The rearrangement uses TRBV4-3 and TRBJ2-3; 9 nucleotides line up with TRBD1. Germline loops: CDR1 LGHNA, CDR2 YSLEER. This CDR3 comprises 18 residues. V gave up 2 bases and J gave up 3 bases; unmatched junction bases: 12.

The chain carries TRBV7-9 and TRBJ1-4, with D perhaps matching TRBD1 (6 bases). CDR1 and CDR2 from the germline V gene are SEHNR and FQNEAQ (reference sequence). The V and J ends lost 5 bases and 7 bases respectively, with 17 bases between them. This CDR3 is 15 amino acids long. The DNA of the CDR3 is TGTGCCAGCAGCCATTACAGGGACCCGGTTGAAAAACTGTTTTTT. Translating it yields CASSHYRDPVEKLFF. The variable domain in full, completed from reference TRBV7-9 and TRBJ1-4, reads DTGVSQNPRHKITKRGQNVTFRCDPISEHNRLYWYRQTLGQGPEFLTYFQNEAQLEKSRLLSDRFSAERPKGSFSTLEIQRTEQGDSAMYLCASSHYRDPVEKLFFGSGTQLSVL.

This clone has ten or more counts. The chain carries TRBV5-4 and TRBJ1-2; TRBD1 matches at 7 bases. Trimming at V came to 1 base and at J to 7 bases, leaving 7 bases not matched to a gene. CDR1 and CDR2 (germline): SGHNT, YYREEE (reference sequence). There are 14 residues in the CDR3. For the CDR3, the DNA is TGTGCCAGCAGCTTGACGACAGGGAACGGTGGCTACACCTTC. It specifies CASSLTTGNGGYTF.

The rearrangement links TRBV6-5 to TRBJ2-7; tentative D call: TRBD1 (6 bases). Deletions cut 0 bases from V and 4 bases from J, with 10 bases between. The germline gives CDR1 MNHEY, CDR2 SVGAGI. The CDR3 extends over 14 amino acids. CDR3 in DNA: TGTGCCAGCAGTTACTCTGGCAGGGGATACGAGCAGTACTTC. It encodes CASSYSGRGYEQYF.

The gene calls are TRBV9 and TRBJ2-2; D is possibly TRBD1 or TRBD2 (6 bases each). Germline CDR1 reads SGDLS; CDR2 reads YYNGEE. Trimming took off 3 bases at V and 4 bases at J, with 13 bases between the two ends. The CDR3 covers 15 residues. The CDR3 region is CASSAGGGSTGELFF. CDR3 coding DNA: TGTGCCAGCAGCGCAGGAGGGGGTAGCACCGGGGAGCTGTTTTTT.

V gene TRBV6-1 combines with J gene TRBJ1-5; D might be TRBD1 (6 bases). The length of the CDR3 is 13 residues. The germline V gene encodes CDR1 MNHNS and CDR2 SASEGT. V lost 6 bases, J lost 11 bases, and 17 bases lay in between. The CDR3, as DNA: TGTGCCAGCAGCCAAACCGTAGGGGGGTCCCAGCATTTT. It translates to CASSQTVGGSQHF.

V and J are TRBV29-1 and TRBJ2-1, with D uncertain. CDR1 is SQVTM, CDR2 ANQGSEA, per germline. The V end lost 5 bases, the J end lost 5 bases, and 10 bases lay between the germline ends. CDR3 size: 12 residues. CDR3 DNA sequence: TGCAGCGTTTGGGTGACCGACAATGAGCAGTTCTTC. This translates into CSVWVTDNEQFF.

This chain joins TRBV14 and TRBJ2-3; 8 positions match TRBD1. V dropped 3 bases and J dropped 4; count of bases not matched to a gene: 3. Germline V gene data show CDR1 as SGHDN and CDR2 as FVKESK. The CDR3 runs to 14 residues. The CDR3 spells CASSQTGAADTQYF. The DNA for the CDR3 is TGTGCCAGCAGCCAGACAGGGGCCGCAGATACGCAGTATTTT.

This clone was seen ten or more times. The same CDR3 also results from other DNA sequences found in this sample. The V and J genes are TRBV4-1 and TRBJ2-7, with TRBD2 matching over 11 bases. This CDR3 has 15 residues. Trimming at V came to 5 bases and at J to 2 bases, leaving 5 bases not matched to a gene. The V gene's germline CDR1 is MGHRA and CDR2 YSYEKL. The CDR3 region has the DNA TGCGCCAGCAGCTACGGGACTAGCGGTACCTACGAGCAGTACTTC. Translated, it gives CASSYGTSGTYEQYF.

This chain connects TRBV7-8 to TRBJ1-2, with TRBD1 as a possible D gene (5 bases). The CDR3 is 15 residues long. CDR1 and CDR2 (germline): SGHVS, FQNEAQ. V dropped 2 bases and J dropped 8 bases, with 18 bases sitting between them. In DNA, the CDR3 is TGTGCCAGCAGCTTATTGCAGGGCCCTTCCGCGGGCTACACCTTC. Encoded protein: CASSLLQGPSAGYTF. The full variable domain, completed using reference TRBV7-8 and TRBJ1-2, is GAGVSQSPRYKVAKRGQDVALRCDPISGHVSLFWYQQALGQGPEFLTYFQNEAQLDKSGLPSDRFFAERPEGSVSTLKIQRTQQEDSAVYLCASSLLQGPSAGYTFGSGTRLTVV.

CDR3 loop: CASTPPGRITGELFF. For the CDR3, the DNA is TGCGCCAGCACCCCCCCAGGTCGAATTACCGGGGAGCTGTTTTTT. The V gene is TRBV5-1, the J gene TRBJ2-2; no clear D. This CDR3 is built from 15 residues. Germline lookup yields CDR1 SGHRS and CDR2 YFSETQ. V lost 6 bases and J lost 5, with 17 bases in between.

This chain links TRBV9 with TRBJ2-3, with a tentative D call TRBD2 (6 bases). Looked up from germline, CDR1 is SGDLS and CDR2 is YYNGEE. The CDR3 length is 15 residues. Trimming took off 1 base at V and 4 bases at J, with 13 bases between the two ends. Written as DNA, the CDR3 is TGTGCCAGCAGCGTACCCGAGGGACTCTCAGATACGCAGTATTTT. Residues: CASSVPEGLSDTQYF.

This clone was seen once. The CDR3 here is CASSQNVVHEQYF. DNA of the CDR3: TGCGCCAGCAGCCAAAACGTGGTCCACGAGCAGTACTTC. The chain is built from TRBV4-1 and TRBJ2-7; D not resolved. This CDR3 contains 13 residues. Trimming stripped 2 bases from V and 5 bases from J, with 10 bases between. Per germline, CDR1 MGHRA and CDR2 YSYEKL.

This chain joins TRBV5-6 and TRBJ1-1, with unresolved D. The CDR3 runs 13 residues. Germline lookup yields CDR1 SGHDT and CDR2 YYEEEE. V lost 3 bases to trimming and J lost 0 bases, with 6 bases between them. Here the CDR3 reads CASSSSMNTEAFF. DNA for the CDR3: TGTGCCAGCAGCTCCTCTATGAACACTGAAGCTTTCTTT.

The V gene is TRBV5-1, the J gene TRBJ2-2; 8 bases fit TRBD1. Germline CDR1 SGHRS, CDR2 YFSETQ. V lost 3 bases to trimming and J lost 0 bases; unmatched junction nucleotides: 4. The CDR3 contains 16 residues. CDR3 sequence: CASSSWTGPNTGELFF. Here the CDR3 DNA reads TGCGCCAGCAGCTCCTGGACAGGGCCGAACACCGGGGAGCTGTTTTTT. Filled out from reference TRBV5-1 and TRBJ2-2, the complete variable domain reads KAGVTQTPRYLIKTRGQQVTLSCSPISGHRSVSWYQQTPGQGLQFLFEYFSETQRNKGNFPGRFSGRQFSNSRSEMNVSTLELGDSALYLCASSSWTGPNTGELFFGEGSRLTVL.

The chain is built from TRBV4-2 and TRBJ2-2; 8 bases fit TRBD1. Trimming at V came to 1 base and at J to 5 bases, leaving 18 bases not matched to a gene. The CDR3 loop spans 20 amino acids. The V gene's germline CDR1 is LGHNA and CDR2 YNFKEQ. The CDR3 loop reads CASSQATINQGARGTGELFF. DNA of the CDR3: TGTGCCAGCAGCCAAGCAACTATCAACCAGGGGGCCCGGGGGACCGGGGAGCTGTTTTTT.

This chain links TRBV21-1 with TRBJ1-6. TRBV21-1 is flagged as a pseudogene. The CDR3 has 15 residues. The CDR3 sequence: CASSAPVGYNSPLHF. The CDR3 DNA follows: TGTGCCAGCAGCGCCCCGGTTGGGTATAATTCACCCCTCCACTTT.

The chain uses TRBV2 and TRBJ2-7, with 11 bases fitting TRBD2. The J segment lost 3 bases and the V segment lost 0 bases, leaving 7 bases of the junction unmatched. CDR3 length: 17 residues. Germline V gives CDR1 SNHLY, CDR2 FYNNEI. For the CDR3, the DNA is TGTGCCAGCAGTGAAGCCCCCCTAGCGGGAGGCCGCTACGAGCAGTACTTC. Translated, it gives CASSEAPLAGGRYEQYF.

This clone was detected only once. V gene TRBV7-6 combines with J gene TRBJ2-5; maybe TRBD2 (6 bases). Trimming removed 1 base from V and 4 bases from J, with 22 bases in between. Germline V CDR1 and CDR2: SGHVS, FNYEAQ. This CDR3 has 18 residues. The CDR3: CASSLGSLRGLLGETQYF. The CDR3 bases are TGTGCCAGCAGCTTAGGTAGTTTGCGGGGCCTCTTGGGAGAGACCCAGTACTTC.

This chain links TRBV27 with TRBJ2-5; 7 bases agree with TRBD2. The CDR3 consists of 17 residues. Trimming at V came to 6 bases and at J to 1 base, leaving 14 bases not matched to a gene. Germline V lookup: CDR1 MNHEY, CDR2 SMNVEV (reference sequence). This chain's CDR3 is CASRPGVEPSGQETQYF. DNA of the CDR3: TGTGCCAGCAGACCTGGGGTGGAGCCTAGCGGCCAAGAGACCCAGTACTTC.